The clone carrying this TCR beta chain was observed a handful of times. Its antigen is currently unknown. This sample was included in a study of CD8 T cells in ankylosing spondylitis. Study-level findings and limits: Earlier authors reported some of these motif variants in reactive arthritis synovial fluid and blood. It appeared that ankylosing spondylitis blood was characterized by a TCR beta motif of several highly homologous variants.

CDR1 and CDR2 from the germline V gene are SGHVS and FQNEAQ. The trim removed 3 bases at V and 4 bases at J, leaving 5 bases unmatched. The CDR3 sequence is 15 residues long. Generation of TCR beta libraries employed quantitative 5'-RACE incorporating molecular barcodes. TCRdb fed the 5' RACE reads into MiXCR, producing one record per CDR3 protein. This repertoire shows 750,000 to 850,000 distinct CDR3 sequences, about 12% found once; its top ten account for 0.51%. Material for sequencing was blood, either unsorted or a sorted T cell fraction (not recorded which). This chain joins TRBV7-8 and TRBJ1-2; 10 bases map to TRBD1. This TCR derives from a male donor with ankylosing spondylitis. The CDR3 coding sequence is TGTGCCAGCAGCTTTAGGACAGGGGGTCCCTATGGCTACACCTTC. Its protein product is CASSFRTGGPYGYTF. Full variable domain (outside the CDR3, taken from reference TRBV7-8 and TRBJ1-2): GAGVSQSPRYKVAKRGQDVALRCDPISGHVSLFWYQQALGQGPEFLTYFQNEAQLDKSGLPSDRFFAERPEGSVSTLKIQRTQQEDSAVYLCASSFRTGGPYGYTFGSGTRLTVV.